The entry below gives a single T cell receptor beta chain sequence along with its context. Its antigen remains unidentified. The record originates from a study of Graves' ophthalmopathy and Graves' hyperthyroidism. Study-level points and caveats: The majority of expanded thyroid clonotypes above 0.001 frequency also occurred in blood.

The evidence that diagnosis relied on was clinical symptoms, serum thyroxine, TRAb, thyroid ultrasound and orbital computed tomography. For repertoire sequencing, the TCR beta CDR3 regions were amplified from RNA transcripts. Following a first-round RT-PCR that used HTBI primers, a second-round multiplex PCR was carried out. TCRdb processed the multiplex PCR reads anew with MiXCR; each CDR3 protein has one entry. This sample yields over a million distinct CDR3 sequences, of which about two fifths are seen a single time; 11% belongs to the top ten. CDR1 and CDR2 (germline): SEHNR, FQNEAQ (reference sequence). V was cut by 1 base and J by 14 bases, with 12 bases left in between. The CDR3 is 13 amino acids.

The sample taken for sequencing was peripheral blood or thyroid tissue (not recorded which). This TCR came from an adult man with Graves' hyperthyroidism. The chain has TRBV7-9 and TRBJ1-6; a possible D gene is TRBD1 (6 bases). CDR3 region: CASSLDVRGTLHF. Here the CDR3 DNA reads TGTGCCAGCAGCTTAGATGTCAGGGGAACCCTCCACTTT.